Following are 11 T cell receptor beta chains from one sample sequenced in a study of blood T cell repertoires in COVID-19. The data were produced by immunoSEQ multiplex PCR, yet TCRdb's version contains in-frame clones alone and is incomplete. Among tens of thousands of clones listed, approximately 83% were seen once. What was sequenced was peripheral blood. These receptors were collected from a woman over 75 with COVID-19, enrolled during active disease.

This clone was detected a few times. The V and J genes are TRBV11-3 and TRBJ1-1; TRBD1 matches 8 bases. Trimming at V came to 5 bases and at J to 8 bases, leaving 10 bases not matched to a gene. Germline assignment: CDR1 SGHNT and CDR2 YENEEA. The CDR3 length is 14 residues. The CDR3 nucleotides are TGTGCCAGCAGCGAGAGGGACAGGTCGGAGGAAGCTTTCTTT. It translates to CASSERDRSEEAFF. The entire variable domain, with the rest obtained from reference TRBV11-3 and TRBJ1-1, is as follows: EAGVVQSPRYKIIEKKQPVAFWCNPISGHNTLYWYLQNLGQGPELLIRYENEEAVDDSQLPKDRFSAERLKGVDSTLKIQPAELGDSAVYLCASSERDRSEEAFFGQGTRLTVV.

This clone was recorded once. The genes are TRBV4-3 and TRBJ2-5, with 14 bases matching TRBD2. The germline V gene has CDR1 LGHNA and CDR2 YSLEER. This CDR3 comprises 16 residues. V was clipped by 4 bases and J by 5 bases; unmatched bases: 6. The CDR3 sequence: CASSRGTSGSGETQYF. The CDR3 region has the DNA TGCGCCAGCAGCCGCGGGACTAGCGGGAGTGGTGAGACCCAGTACTTC.

The rearrangement links TRBV21-1 to TRBJ2-1; TRBD2 is taken as the D call from the table, unchecked against the DNA. TRBV21-1 is assigned pseudogene status. The CDR3 covers 15 residues. The chain's CDR3 is CASRRTSGRGRWQFF. CDR3 DNA sequence: TGTGCCAGCAGACGGACTAGCGGGAGGGGGCGGTGGCAGTTCTTC.

The chain links TRBV7-2 to TRBJ2-1; TRBD2 matches 8 bases. The CDR3 extends over 16 amino acids. After removal of 6 bases from V and 0 bases from J, the junction contained 7 bases not matched to a gene. Germline assignment: CDR1 SGHTA and CDR2 FQGNSA. DNA for the CDR3: TGTGCCAGCAGTAGTCAGCGGGGGAGCTCCTACAATGAGCAGTTCTTC. Translating it yields CASSSQRGSSYNEQFF.

This clone was observed a single time. The rearrangement links TRBV9 to TRBJ1-1, with D hard to call. CDR1 and CDR2 (germline): SGDLS, YYNGEE. V was clipped by 1 base and J by 1 base, with 5 bases between them. CDR3 length equals 13 residues. CDR3 coding DNA: TGTGCCAGCAGCGTAACGGGGAACACTGAAGCTTTCTTT. Translated: CASSVTGNTEAFF.

The V and J genes are TRBV5-1 and TRBJ1-2; 10 bases align to TRBD1. Per germline, CDR1 SGHRS and CDR2 YFSETQ. Losses at the gene ends were 0 bases for V and 1 base for J; bases not matched to a gene: 0. The CDR3 covers 15 residues. CDR3 region: CASSLGDRGNYGYTF. CDR3 DNA sequence: TGCGCCAGCAGCTTGGGGGACAGGGGTAACTATGGCTACACCTTC.

This sequence joins TRBV19 and TRBJ1-6, with 7 nucleotides matching TRBD1. The CDR3 has 14 residues. Germline V gives CDR1 LNHDA, CDR2 SQIVND (reference sequence). V lost 6 bases to trimming and J lost 7 bases; unmatched junction nucleotides: 6. CDR3 coding DNA: TGTGCCAGTAGCCTGGACAGGCAGAATTCACCCCTCCACTTT. This gives the protein CASSLDRQNSPLHF.

This chain joins TRBV7-2 and TRBJ1-5; 8 bases are a match to TRBD1. Germline-derived CDR1 and CDR2 are SGHTA and FQGNSA. The J segment lost 7 bases and the V segment lost 5 bases, leaving 7 bases of the junction unmatched. The CDR3 contains 14 residues. CDR3 in amino acids: CASSRTGKGQPQHF. The CDR3 DNA sequence: TGTGCCAGCAGCCGGACAGGGAAGGGGCAGCCCCAGCATTTT.

The chain employs TRBV7-8 and TRBJ2-1; 12 nucleotides align to TRBD2. The CDR3 is made up of 16 amino acids. The ends lost 5 bases at V and 9 bases at J; junction bases unmatched: 11. Germline lookup yields CDR1 SGHVS and CDR2 FQNEAQ. CDR3 sequence reads: CASSRTGTSGPREQFF. DNA of the CDR3: TGTGCCAGCAGCAGGACCGGGACTAGCGGGCCCCGTGAGCAGTTCTTC.

The genes are TRBV6-5 and TRBJ1-1; D is unresolved. The length of the CDR3 is 14 residues. CDR1 is MNHEY, CDR2 SVGAGI, per germline. V dropped 1 base and J dropped 5 bases, with 11 bases sitting between them. The CDR3 sequence: CASSYYRGGTEAFF. DNA of the CDR3: TGTGCCAGCAGTTACTATCGGGGAGGGACTGAAGCTTTCTTT.

The rearrangement joins TRBV7-2 to TRBJ1-2; a possible D gene is TRBD1 (5 bases). V lost 1 base, J lost 6 bases, and 12 bases lay in between. Germline assignment: CDR1 SGHTA and CDR2 FQGNSA. The CDR3 has 14 residues. The CDR3 DNA is TGTGCCAGCAGCTTAGTAGGGACTGTCCATGGCTACACCTTC. Protein: CASSLVGTVHGYTF.